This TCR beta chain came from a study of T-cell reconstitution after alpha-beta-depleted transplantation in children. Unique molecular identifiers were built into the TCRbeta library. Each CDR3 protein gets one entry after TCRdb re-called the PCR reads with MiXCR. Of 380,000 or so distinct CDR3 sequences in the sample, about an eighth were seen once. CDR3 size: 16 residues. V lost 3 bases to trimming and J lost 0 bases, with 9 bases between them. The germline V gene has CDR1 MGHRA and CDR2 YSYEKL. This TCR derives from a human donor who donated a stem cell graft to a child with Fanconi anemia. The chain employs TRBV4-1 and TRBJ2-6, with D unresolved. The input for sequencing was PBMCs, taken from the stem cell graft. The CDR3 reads CASSHPSASGANVLTF. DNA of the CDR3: TGCGCCAGCAGCCATCCATCTGCCTCTGGGGCCAACGTCCTGACTTTC.